This entry lists 4 T cell receptor beta chains sequenced from one sample in a study of CD8 T cells in Susac syndrome. With random hexamers, reverse transcription was performed on roughly 0.5 to 1 ug of RNA. TCRdb redid the calling of the immunoSEQ multiplex PCR reads with MiXCR, one entry per CDR3 protein. Here the sample spans tens of thousands of distinct CDR3 sequences, around 96% being singletons. The sequenced sample was CD4+ T cells from PBMCs. These receptors were obtained from a human donor with multiple sclerosis.

V is TRBV29-1 and J is TRBJ2-5; maybe TRBD1 (6 bases). Per germline, CDR1 SQVTM and CDR2 ANQGSEA. This CDR3 comprises 13 residues. V lost 4 bases, J lost 1 base, and 10 bases lay in between. CDR3: CSVADSPQETQYF. The CDR3 nucleotides are TGCAGCGTTGCGGACAGTCCCCAAGAGACCCAGTACTTC. The entire variable domain, with the rest obtained from reference TRBV29-1 and TRBJ2-5, is as follows: SAVISQKPSRDICQRGTSLTIQCQVDSQVTMMFWYRQQPGQSLTLIATANQGSEATYESGFVIDKFPISRPNLTFSTLTVSNMSPEDSSIYLCSVADSPQETQYFGPGTRLLVL.

The genes are TRBV3-1 and TRBJ2-2; D is unresolved. CDR1 and CDR2 from the germline V gene are LGHDT and YNNKEL (reference sequence). The CDR3 loop spans 11 amino acids. The V and J ends lost 6 bases and 4 bases respectively, with 3 bases between them. The CDR3, as DNA: TGTGCCAGCAGTCGCACCGGGGAGCTGTTTTTT. Its translation is CASSRTGELFF.

J is TRBJ2-7 and V is TRBV7-9, with D uncertain. The V end lost 5 bases, the J end lost 6 bases, and 8 bases lay between the germline ends. This CDR3 comprises 11 residues. Germline V CDR1 and CDR2: SEHNR, FQNEAQ (reference sequence). The CDR3: CASSAGSEQYF. The CDR3 DNA is TGTGCCAGCAGCGCCGGTTCCGAGCAGTACTTC.

This sequence joins TRBV12-3 or TRBV12-4 and TRBJ1-2, with 11 bases matching TRBD1. V lost 5 bases to trimming and J lost 8 bases; unmatched junction nucleotides: 10. The CDR3 is 15 residues long. For the CDR3, the DNA is TGTGCCAGCAGTACTTTGGACAGGGGGCTTCGCGGCTACACCTTC. Amino acid sequence: CASSTLDRGLRGYTF.